The T cell receptor (beta chain) described here comes from a study of glioma-infiltrating T cells. Study findings and constraints: Only very few CDR3 sequences appeared in both tissue and blood.

This clonotype was observed many times. Its antigen is unknown. The iRepertoire nested amplicon-rescue multiplex PCR amplified TCR alpha and beta CDR3s from RNA. A single record per CDR3 protein comes from TCRdb applying MiXCR to the multiplex PCR reads. The table has about 130,000 distinct CDR3 sequences, around 25% seen once. The TCR originated in a human donor with low-grade glioma or glioblastoma, undergoing nonglioma brain surgery, or in good health (not recorded which). Sequenced material: glioma tissue, nonneoplastic brain tissue, or PBMCs (not recorded which).

The CDR3 is CSAILRDTPKSNQPQHF. Here the CDR3 DNA reads TGCAGTGCTATCCTCCGGGACACCCCCAAAAGCAATCAGCCCCAGCATTTT. The V call is TRBV20-1, the J call TRBJ1-5; possibly TRBD1 for D (6 bases). Germline CDR1 and CDR2: DFQATT and SNEGSKA (reference sequence). Trimming took 4 bases from V and 1 from J, leaving 20 bases between them. The CDR3 is 17 amino acids.